Each of the 10 T cell receptor beta chains below was sequenced from the same sample in a study of breast tumors, draining lymph nodes, adjacent tissues. Axillary draining lymph nodes of breast cancer patients supplied the node samples. One entry per CDR3 protein, called by TCRdb with MiXCR from the multiplex PCR reads. The sample contains 83,000 or so distinct CDR3 sequences, approximately 19% of which appear only once. The sequencing input was axillary lymph node tissue. These receptors were obtained from a female donor with breast cancer. Some clones in this sample may be carry-over from other donors' samples.

This clonotype was observed at least ten times. CDR3 coding DNA: TGTGCCAGTAGTCCGGGGACAGCGCACAATCAGCCCCAGCATTTT. It specifies CASSPGTAHNQPQHF. This chain connects TRBV19 to TRBJ1-5; 7 bases are a match to TRBD1. From germline, CDR1 is LNHDA and CDR2 SQIVND (reference sequence). This CDR3 spans 15 amino acids. Trimming cost V 5 bases and J 3 bases; bases outside gene matches: 7.

This clonotype was seen repeatedly, ten times or more. This rearrangement joins TRBV29-1 to TRBJ2-7; 9 bases are a match to TRBD2. The V and J ends lost 4 bases and 0 bases, in that order; junction bases with no gene match: 4. Germline CDR1 reads SQVTM; CDR2 reads ANQGSEA. This CDR3 is built from 14 residues. In DNA, the CDR3 is TGCAGCGTTGCCAGCGGGAGGCCCTCCTACGAGCAGTACTTC. Its protein product is CSVASGRPSYEQYF.

Concerning this clonotype: A junction boundary mismatches the germline segment, possibly from a read error. This chain joins TRBV6-2 or TRBV6-3 and TRBJ2-1, with D possibly matching TRBD2 (6 bases). The CDR3 loop spans 14 amino acids. Germline V CDR1 and CDR2: MNHEY, SVGEGT. The CDR3 is CARSYGGGGNEQFF. CDR3 nucleotide sequence: TGTGCCCGCAGTTACGGGGGTGGGGGCAATGAGCAGTTCTTC.

This clonotype was detected ten times or more. The chain carries TRBV4-1 and TRBJ1-5; D might be TRBD1 (5 bases). V was shortened by 1 base and J by 5 bases, with 12 bases between the two germline ends. CDR1 is MGHRA and CDR2 is YSYEKL in the germline V gene. The length of the CDR3 is 15 residues. Here the CDR3 reads CASSQGGTVDQPQHF. The CDR3 DNA follows: TGCGCCAGCAGCCAAGGGGGGACGGTGGATCAGCCCCAGCATTTT.

The chain is built from TRBV28 and TRBJ2-3; the D gene could be TRBD1 or TRBD2 (7 bases each). The CDR3 sequence is 13 residues long. The V gene's germline CDR1 is MDHEN and CDR2 SYDVKM. With 7 bases removed from V and 4 bases from J, the gap between germline ends came to 12 bases. CDR3: CASTPGGADTQYF. DNA for the CDR3: TGTGCCAGCACCCCAGGGGGGGCAGATACGCAGTATTTT.

This clonotype was seen a few times. A read error may explain this, as a much larger clone is one base away. J is TRBJ1-6 and V is TRBV5-8, with a possible D match to TRBD1 (5 bases). Trimming removed 0 bases from V and 12 bases from J, with 19 bases in between. Germline V gives CDR1 SGHTS, CDR2 YDEGEE. The CDR3 contains 16 residues. The DNA of the CDR3 is TGTGCCAGCAGCTTGGGTAGCGGCAGGGATGAATTACCCCTCCACTTT. It encodes CASSLGSGRDELPLHF.

The chain couples TRBV20-1 to TRBJ2-6; maybe TRBD2 (5 bases). The ends were cut back, 0 bases at V and 2 bases at J, with 8 bases in the middle. Per the germline V gene, CDR1 is DFQATT and CDR2 is SNEGSKA (reference sequence). This CDR3 is 15 amino acids long. CDR3 amino acids: CSAREEEAGANVLTF. CDR3 DNA sequence: TGCAGTGCTAGAGAGGAGGAAGCTGGGGCCAACGTCCTGACTTTC.

This clonotype was counted ten times or more. The chain employs TRBV3-1 and TRBJ2-7; D not resolved. The CDR3 is made up of 13 amino acids. V shed 3 bases and J shed 0 bases, with 6 bases lying between them. Germline CDR1 is LGHDT and CDR2 is YNNKEL (reference sequence). CDR3 residues: CASSHPSSYEQYF. The CDR3 region has the DNA TGTGCCAGCAGCCACCCCAGCTCCTACGAGCAGTACTTC.

This clonotype occurred many times. This chain links TRBV6-2 or TRBV6-3 with TRBJ2-3, with D perhaps TRBD1 (5 bases). The germline gives CDR1 MNHEY, CDR2 SVGEGT. CDR3 size: 15 residues. Trimming took off 3 bases at V and 2 bases at J, with 12 bases between the two ends. Here the CDR3 DNA reads TGTGCCAGCAGTTATAGGGGTCGGAACACAGATACGCAGTATTTT. This encodes CASSYRGRNTDTQYF.

In nucleotides, the CDR3 is TGCGCCATCGGGGCGGAAGGGCTCTACGAGCAGTACTTC. Translating it yields CAIGAEGLYEQYF. J is TRBJ2-7 and V is TRBV5-1; D may correspond to TRBD1 or TRBD2 (5 bases each). Looked up from germline, CDR1 is SGHRS and CDR2 is YFSETQ. Trimming removed 9 bases at V and 3 bases at J, with 16 bases between. The CDR3 is made up of 13 amino acids.